The T cell receptor beta chain under discussion was sequenced for a study of shared clonotypes between healthy human individuals. Study-level information: In total, the donors were two women and a few men aged 18 to 49.

This was a deep-level run. It was around 220 ng DNA, 25,000 to 35,000 T cell genomes, that sorted-subset replicate PCRs used. The protocol was immunoSEQ multiplex PCR, while the TCRdb copy is restricted to in-frame clones and leaves out a portion. The sample carries roughly 2.6 million clones, approximately 90% recorded once. Study observations and caveats: Lower generation probabilities were found for non-shared clonotypes than for those shared by all four donors.

To note about this clone: Its antigen is not known.

The ends were cut back, 6 bases at V and 2 bases at J, with 14 bases in the middle. The CDR3 is made up of 14 amino acids. Germline lookup yields CDR1 KGHSH and CDR2 LQKENI. The sequencing input was naive CD4+ T cells sorted from blood. Subset given: CD45RA+ positively selected. The chain joins TRBV18 to TRBJ2-7; possible D gene TRBD1, 6 bases. The clonotype originates from a man aged 18 to 30 in good health. The CDR3 loop is CASSTTGQAYEQYF. The CDR3 nucleotides read TGTGCCAGCTCGACGACGGGACAAGCCTACGAGCAGTACTTC.